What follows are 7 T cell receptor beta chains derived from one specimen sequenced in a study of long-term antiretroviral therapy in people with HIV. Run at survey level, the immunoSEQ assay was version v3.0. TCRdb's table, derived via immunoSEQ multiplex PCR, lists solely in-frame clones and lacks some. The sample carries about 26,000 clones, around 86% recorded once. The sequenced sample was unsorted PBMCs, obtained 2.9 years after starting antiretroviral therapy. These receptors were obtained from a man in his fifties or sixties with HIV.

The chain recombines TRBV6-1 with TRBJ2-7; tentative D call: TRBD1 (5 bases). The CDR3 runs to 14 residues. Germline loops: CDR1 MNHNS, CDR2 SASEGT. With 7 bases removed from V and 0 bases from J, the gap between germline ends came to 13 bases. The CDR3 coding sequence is TGTGCCAGCACGCCTGGACATACCTCCTACGAGCAGTACTTC. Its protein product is CASTPGHTSYEQYF.

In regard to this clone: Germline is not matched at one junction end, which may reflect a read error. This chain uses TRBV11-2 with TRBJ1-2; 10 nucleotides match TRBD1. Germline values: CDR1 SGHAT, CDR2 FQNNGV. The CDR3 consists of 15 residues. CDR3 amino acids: CASSSGQGEDGRTFF. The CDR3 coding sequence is TGTGCCAGCAGCTCCGGACAGGGGGAAGATGGTCGGACTTTTTTC.

The CDR3 sequence: CASSSGQGFYNEQFF. CDR3 nucleotides: TGTGCCAGCAGCTCAGGGCAGGGTTTCTACAATGAGCAGTTCTTC. The gene calls are TRBV7-9 and TRBJ2-1; perhaps TRBD1 as D (5 bases). The CDR3 spans 15 residues. Deletions cut 4 bases from V and 3 bases from J, with 13 bases between. Germline V gene data show CDR1 as SEHNR and CDR2 as FQNEAQ (reference sequence).

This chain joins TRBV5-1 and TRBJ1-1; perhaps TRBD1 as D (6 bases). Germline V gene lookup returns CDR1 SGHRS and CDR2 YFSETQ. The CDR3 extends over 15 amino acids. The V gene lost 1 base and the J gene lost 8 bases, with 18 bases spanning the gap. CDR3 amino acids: CASSLTGTNTVEAFF. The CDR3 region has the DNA TGCGCCAGCAGCTTGACAGGGACCAACACTGTAGAAGCTTTCTTT.

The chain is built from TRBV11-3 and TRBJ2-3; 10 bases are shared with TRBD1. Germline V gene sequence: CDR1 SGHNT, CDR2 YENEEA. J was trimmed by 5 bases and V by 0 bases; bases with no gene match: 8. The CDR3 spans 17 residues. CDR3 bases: TGTGCCAGCAGCTTAGATGGTGAGGGACAGGGGAGAGATACGCAGTATTTT. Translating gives CASSLDGEGQGRDTQYF.

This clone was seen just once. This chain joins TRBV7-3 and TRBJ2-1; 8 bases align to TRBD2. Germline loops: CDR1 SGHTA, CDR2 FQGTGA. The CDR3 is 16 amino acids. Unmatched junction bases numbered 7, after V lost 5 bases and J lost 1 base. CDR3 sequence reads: CASSGTVAGSYNEQFF. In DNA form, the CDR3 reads TGTGCCAGCAGCGGAACGGTAGCGGGGTCCTACAATGAGCAGTTCTTC.

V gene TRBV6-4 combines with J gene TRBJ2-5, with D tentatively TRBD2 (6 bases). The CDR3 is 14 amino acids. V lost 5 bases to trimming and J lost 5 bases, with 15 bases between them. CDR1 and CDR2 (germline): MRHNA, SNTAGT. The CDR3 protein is CASSKTAEGETQYF. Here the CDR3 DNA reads TGTGCCAGCAGTAAAACCGCGGAGGGTGAGACCCAGTACTTC.